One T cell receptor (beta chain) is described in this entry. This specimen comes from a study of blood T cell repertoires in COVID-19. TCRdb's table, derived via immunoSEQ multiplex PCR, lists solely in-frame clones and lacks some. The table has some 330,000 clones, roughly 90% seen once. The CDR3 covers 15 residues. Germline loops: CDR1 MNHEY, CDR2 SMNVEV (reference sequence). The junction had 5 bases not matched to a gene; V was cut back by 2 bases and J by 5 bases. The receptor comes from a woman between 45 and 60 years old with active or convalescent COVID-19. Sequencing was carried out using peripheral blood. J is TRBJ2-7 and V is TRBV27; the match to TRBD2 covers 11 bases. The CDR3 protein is CASSLLAGGSHEQYF. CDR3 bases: TGTGCCAGCAGTTTACTAGCGGGAGGTTCCCACGAGCAGTACTTC.